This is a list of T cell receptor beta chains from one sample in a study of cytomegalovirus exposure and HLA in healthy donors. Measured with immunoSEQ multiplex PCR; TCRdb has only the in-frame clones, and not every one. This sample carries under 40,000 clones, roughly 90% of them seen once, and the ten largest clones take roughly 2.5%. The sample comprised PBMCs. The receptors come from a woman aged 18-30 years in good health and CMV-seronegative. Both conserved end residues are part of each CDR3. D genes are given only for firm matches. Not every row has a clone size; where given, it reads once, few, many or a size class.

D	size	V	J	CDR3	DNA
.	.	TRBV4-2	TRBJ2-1	CASRNRVLGNNEQFF	TGTGCCAGCAGAAACAGGGTTTTAGGCAACAATGAGCAGTTCTTC
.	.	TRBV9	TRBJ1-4	CASSVAGGTNEKLFF	TGTGCCAGCAGCGTAGCGGGTGGGACTAATGAAAAACTGTTTTTT
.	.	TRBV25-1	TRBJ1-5	CASSGGGGGNQPQHF	TGTGCCAGCAGTGGCGGGGGAGGTGGCAATCAGCCCCAGCATTTT
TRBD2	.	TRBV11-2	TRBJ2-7	CASSLKLLAGGPYEQYF	TGTGCCAGCAGCTTGAAACTGCTAGCGGGAGGGCCCTACGAGCAGTACTTC
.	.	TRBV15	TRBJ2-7	CATSRDFGQIYEQYF	TGTGCCACCAGCAGAGATTTCGGACAGATCTACGAGCAGTACTTC
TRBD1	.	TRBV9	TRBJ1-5	CASSPTGGGNQPQHF	TGTGCCAGCAGCCCGACAGGGGGAGGCAATCAGCCCCAGCATTTT
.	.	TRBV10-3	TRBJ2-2	CAISESREPGELFF	TGTGCCATCAGTGAGTCGAGGGAACCCGGGGAGCTGTTTTTT
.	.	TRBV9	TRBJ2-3	CASSPRVIASTDTQYF	TGTGCCAGCAGCCCTCGGGTAATCGCTAGCACAGATACGCAGTATTTT
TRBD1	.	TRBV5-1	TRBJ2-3	CASSLVQGAPDTQYF	TGCGCCAGCAGCTTGGTACAGGGGGCTCCAGATACGCAGTATTTT
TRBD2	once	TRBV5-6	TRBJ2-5	CASSFAGGGGPGGTQYF	TGTGCCAGCAGCTTCGCGGGGGGGGGCGGCCCCGGAGGGACCCAGTACTTC
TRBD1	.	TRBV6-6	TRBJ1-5	CASSYGDRVNQPQHF	TGTGCCAGCAGTTACGGGGACAGGGTCAATCAGCCCCAGCATTTT